The 2 T cell receptor beta chains presented below share a single source sample, sequenced in a study of blood T cell repertoires in COVID-19. Clones were sequenced by immunoSEQ multiplex PCR, and TCRdb holds only the in-frame ones, with some missing. The sample has more than 60,000 clones, approximately 79% seen once. Specimen: peripheral blood. The receptors derive from a human donor with acute or convalescent COVID-19. The donor label of this sample is uncertain.

The chain employs TRBV7-2 and TRBJ2-1, with D perhaps matching TRBD2 (6 bases). Germline lookup yields CDR1 SGHTA and CDR2 FQGNSA. This CDR3 is built from 16 residues. V gave up 3 bases and J gave up 6 bases, with 18 bases separating them. The CDR3: CASSLGPAGTLNEQFF. DNA for the CDR3: TGTGCCAGCAGCTTGGGCCCGGCGGGGACCCTCAATGAGCAGTTCTTC.

The gene calls are TRBV2 and TRBJ2-2; D is undetermined. Trimming removed 6 bases from V and 1 base from J, with 15 bases in between. This CDR3 is built from 16 residues. Looked up from germline, CDR1 is SNHLY and CDR2 is FYNNEI. Written as DNA, the CDR3 is TGTGCCAGCAGCGCTTCGACCCGACTGAACACCGGGGAGCTGTTTTTT. As protein: CASSASTRLNTGELFF.